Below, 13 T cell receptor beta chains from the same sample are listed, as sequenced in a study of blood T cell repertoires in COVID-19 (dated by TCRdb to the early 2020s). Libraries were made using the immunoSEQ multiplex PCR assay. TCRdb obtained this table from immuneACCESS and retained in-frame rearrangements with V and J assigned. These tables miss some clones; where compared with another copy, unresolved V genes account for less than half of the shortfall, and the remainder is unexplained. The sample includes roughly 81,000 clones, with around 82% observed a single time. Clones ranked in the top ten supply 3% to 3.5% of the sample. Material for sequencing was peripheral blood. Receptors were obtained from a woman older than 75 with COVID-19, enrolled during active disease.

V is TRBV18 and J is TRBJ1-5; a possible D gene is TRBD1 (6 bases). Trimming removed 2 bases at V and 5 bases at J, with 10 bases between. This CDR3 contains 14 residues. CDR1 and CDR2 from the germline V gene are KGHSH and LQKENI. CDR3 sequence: CASSPDQGYQPQHF. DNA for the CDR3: TGTGCCAGCTCACCAGACCAGGGGTATCAGCCCCAGCATTTT.

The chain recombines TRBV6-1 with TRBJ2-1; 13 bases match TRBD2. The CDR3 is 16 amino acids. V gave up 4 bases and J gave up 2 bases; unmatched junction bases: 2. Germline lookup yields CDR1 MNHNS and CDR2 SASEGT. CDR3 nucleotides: TGTGCCAGCAGTGGTACTAGCGGGGGGGCCTACAATGAGCAGTTCTTC. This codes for CASSGTSGGAYNEQFF.

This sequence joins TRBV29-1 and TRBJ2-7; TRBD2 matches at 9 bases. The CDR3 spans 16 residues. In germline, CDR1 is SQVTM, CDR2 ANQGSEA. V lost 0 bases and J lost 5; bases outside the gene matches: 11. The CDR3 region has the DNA TGCAGCGTTGAAGATACGGGACTAGCAGGGTCTAACGAGCAGTACTTC. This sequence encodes CSVEDTGLAGSNEQYF.

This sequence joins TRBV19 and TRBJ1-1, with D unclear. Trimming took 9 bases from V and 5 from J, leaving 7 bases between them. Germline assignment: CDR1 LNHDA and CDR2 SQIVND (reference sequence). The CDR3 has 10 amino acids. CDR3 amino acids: CASGWTEAFF. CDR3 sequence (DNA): TGTGCCAGCGGTTGGACTGAAGCTTTCTTT.

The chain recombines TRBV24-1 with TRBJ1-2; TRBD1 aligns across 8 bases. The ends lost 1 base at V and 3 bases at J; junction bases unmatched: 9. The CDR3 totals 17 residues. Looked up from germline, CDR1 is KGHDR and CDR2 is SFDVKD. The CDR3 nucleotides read TGTGCCACCAGTGATTTCGGGTCGGACAGGGTTGACTATGGCTACACCTTC. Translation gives CATSDFGSDRVDYGYTF.

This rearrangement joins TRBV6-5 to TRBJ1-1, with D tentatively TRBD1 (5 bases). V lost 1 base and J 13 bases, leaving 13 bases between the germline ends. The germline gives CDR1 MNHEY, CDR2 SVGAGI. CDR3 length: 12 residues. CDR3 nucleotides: TGTGCCAGCAGTTACTATGGGGGGAAAGATTTCTTT. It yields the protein CASSYYGGKDFF.

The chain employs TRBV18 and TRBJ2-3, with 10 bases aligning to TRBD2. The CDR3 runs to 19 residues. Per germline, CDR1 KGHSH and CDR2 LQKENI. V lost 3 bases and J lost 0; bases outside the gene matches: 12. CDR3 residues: CASSPLGPGLAESTDTQYF. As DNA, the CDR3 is TGTGCCAGCTCACCTCTGGGGCCCGGACTAGCGGAGAGCACAGATACGCAGTATTTT.

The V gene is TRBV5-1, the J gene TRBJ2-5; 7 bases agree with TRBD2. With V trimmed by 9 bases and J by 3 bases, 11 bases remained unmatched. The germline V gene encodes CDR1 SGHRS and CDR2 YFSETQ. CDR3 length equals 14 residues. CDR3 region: CATRREGPEETQYF. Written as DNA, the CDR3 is TGCGCCACCAGGAGGGAGGGCCCCGAAGAGACCCAGTACTTC.

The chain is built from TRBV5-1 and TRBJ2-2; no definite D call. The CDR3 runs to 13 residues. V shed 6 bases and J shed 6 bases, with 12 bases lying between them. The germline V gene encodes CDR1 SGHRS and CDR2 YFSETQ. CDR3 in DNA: TGCGCCAGCAACCTTCTAGATTCCGGGGAGCTGTTTTTT. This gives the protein CASNLLDSGELFF.

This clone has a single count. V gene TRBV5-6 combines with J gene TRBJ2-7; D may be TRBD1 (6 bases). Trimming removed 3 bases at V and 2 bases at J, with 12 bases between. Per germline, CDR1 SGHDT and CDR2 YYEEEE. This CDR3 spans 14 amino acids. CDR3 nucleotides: TGTGCCAGCAGCTGGCCGGGGACAACCTACGAGCAGTACTTC. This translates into CASSWPGTTYEQYF. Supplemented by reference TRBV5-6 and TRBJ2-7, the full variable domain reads DAGVTQSPTHLIKTRGQQVTLRCSPKSGHDTVSWYQQALGQGPQFIFQYYEEEERQRGNFPDRFSGHQFPNYSSELNVNALLLGDSALYLCASSWPGTTYEQYFGPGTRLTVT.

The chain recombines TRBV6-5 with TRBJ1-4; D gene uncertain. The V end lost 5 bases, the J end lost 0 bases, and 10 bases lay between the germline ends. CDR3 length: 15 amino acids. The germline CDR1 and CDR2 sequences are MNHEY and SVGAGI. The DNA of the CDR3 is TGTGCCAGCAGTCCCTTGGGAGCAACTAATGAAAAACTGTTTTTT. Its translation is CASSPLGATNEKLFF.

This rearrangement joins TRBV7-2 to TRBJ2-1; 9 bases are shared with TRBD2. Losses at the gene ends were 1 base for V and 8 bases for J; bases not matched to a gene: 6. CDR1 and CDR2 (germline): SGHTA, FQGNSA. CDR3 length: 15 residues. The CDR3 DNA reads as TGTGCCAGCAGCTTAGGCGGGACTAGCAGCTATGAGCAGTTCTTC. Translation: CASSLGGTSSYEQFF.

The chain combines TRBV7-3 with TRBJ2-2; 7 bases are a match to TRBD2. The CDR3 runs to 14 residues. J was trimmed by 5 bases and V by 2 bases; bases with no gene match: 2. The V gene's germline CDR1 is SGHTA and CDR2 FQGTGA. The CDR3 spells CASSLVGGTGELFF. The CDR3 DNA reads TGTGCCAGCAGCTTAGTGGGAGGGACCGGGGAGCTGTTTTTT.